The present T cell receptor beta chain was sequenced within a study of somatic mutations in cytotoxic T cells in rheumatoid arthritis. The data were produced by immunoSEQ multiplex PCR, yet TCRdb's version contains in-frame clones alone and is incomplete. The repertoire includes some 25,000 clones, roughly 80% of them detected once, and approximately 9.9% sits in the top ten. V lost 2 bases to trimming and J lost 6 bases, with 12 bases between them. The CDR3 covers 14 residues. Germline lookup yields CDR1 SGHNT and CDR2 YYREEE (reference sequence). Sequencing was carried out using CD8+ T cells sorted from blood. The clonotype comes from a young woman in good health. J is TRBJ2-1 and V is TRBV5-4; possibly TRBD2 for D (6 bases). The CDR3: CASSFRLGGNEQFF. Written as DNA, the CDR3 is TGTGCCAGCAGCTTCAGGTTGGGGGGCAATGAGCAGTTCTTC.